This TCR beta chain was recorded in a study of blood T cells in healthy people across ages. Germline V CDR1 and CDR2: SNHLY, FYNNEI. The CDR3 length is 12 residues. V was trimmed by 1 base and J by 8 bases, leaving 6 bases between them. For the second PCR, which ran for 7 to 11 cycles, a sample-barcoded 5' primer and a J-beta primer mix were used. TCRdb reprocessed the 5' RACE reads with MiXCR, giving one entry per CDR3 protein. The data hold around 800,000 distinct CDR3 sequences, with around 43% observed a single time. What was sequenced was blood. This TCR derives from a man aged 60 to 75 in good health. V usage is TRBV2 and J usage is TRBJ2-1; no definite D call. Written as DNA, the CDR3 is TGTGCCAGCAGTGAAGGCTGGGATGAGCAGTTCTTC. Encoded protein: CASSEGWDEQFF.